This T cell receptor (beta chain) emerged from a study of cytomegalovirus exposure and HLA in healthy donors (TCRdb year 2017). Some background on the complete study: According to an earlier analysis of 587 of the donors, 150 million to 200 million T cells yielded 90 million to 130 million unique TCR beta sequences and more than 250 Gb of sequence data. An early release that covered roughly 600 HLA-typed donors contained approximately 300 gigabases of sequencing data and 70 million to 100 million unique TCR sequences. Of the 300 to 500 genotyped donors, over 80% were placed in the genetic ancestry cluster associated with self-reported Caucasian donors. The study aimed to test whether signatures of past pathogen exposure could be identified by cataloging public T cell receptors. Using immunosequencing, the study profiled T cell repertoires from 666 subjects and related those repertoires to cytomegalovirus serostatus. Along with the approximately 620-subject first cohort, a separate validation cohort of around 120 different subjects was used. High-throughput TCR immunosequencing, statistical association of individual TCRs with disease status, and machine learning were combined to predict cytomegalovirus infection status. A later analysis re-analyzed previously published TCR beta repertoires from about 730 donors and added high-resolution HLA genotyping to study TCR occurrence patterns. In the later analysis, no new phenotypic data were used to find candidate immune exposures; instead, reliance was placed on TCR beta sequences and their occurrence across donors. An earlier analysis of 587 of the donors used high-throughput TCR beta sequencing to judge whether each TCR beta V gene segment behaved as functional or pseudogenic. Alongside the repertoire data, information on donor age, sex, ethnicity and CMV serostatus was compiled. In a later genetic analysis, genome-wide SNP genotypes for about 55% of the 666 donors were used, and that subset was treated as a discovery cohort. All discovery cohort repertoires had been generated using a single sequencing platform. Class I and class II HLA loci were covered by the typing at four-digit resolution. Typing coverage varied by locus: 629-630 donors for A, B, C, DRB1 and DQB1; approximately 500 for DQA1; around 610 for DPA1; around 450 for DPB1. About five DR-DQ haplotypes were handled as single units for association and clustering because linkage in the cohort was strong. Among under 450 genotyped donors of the cohort, an average of approximately 230,000 unique TCR beta nucleotide sequences were sequenced per donor, roughly 18% of them non-productive. Beyond this particular receptor, the publication reports: Only TCR beta chains were sequenced in this cohort, and the absence of alpha or paired-chain data limited detectable features. In a later analysis, some 18,000 TCR beta sequences were associated with specific HLA alleles at a false discovery rate of 0.05. Cytomegalovirus status was reported to be diagnosed by the classifier with high specificity and sensitivity in both the original and validation cohorts. A few of the identified cytomegalovirus-associated TCR beta chains were confirmed in vitro to be specific for cytomegalovirus antigens. Immune exposure information for the cohort was limited to CMV serostatus. A cluster of highly shared sequence variants was judged likely to be a technical artifact of the sequencing pipeline. In a later genetic analysis, a missense DCLRE1C variant was associated with V-gene and J-gene trimming of TCR beta chains, and the association was replicated in an independent cohort. HLA typing was unavailable for some donors at each locus, so association tests used only the typed subset. A later analysis found that TCR association rates varied across HLA loci, with DRB1 alleles showing the most associated TCRs and HLA-C alleles the fewest. Strong co-occurrence of HLA alleles, especially DR and DQ, made assigning TCR associations to individual alleles difficult. According to a later analysis, most CMV-associated TCR beta chains appeared to be HLA-restricted, and the HLA associations seemed to be driven largely by CMV exposure. Around 16 rarely observed V segments, including chromosome 9 orphons, were excluded from the earlier analysis of approximately 500 of the donors because counts were too low. Correlated functional status among segregating V segments might be attributable to linkage disequilibrium, but an unknown experimental factor could not be ruled out. According to the authors, the approach could potentially be generalized to other disease states and immunological phenotypes. A further reported finding was that TCR beta sequences accurately predicted the HLA-A and HLA-B alleles for most subjects in the first cohort. Most TCR sequences were observed very rarely across donors, whereas some public TCRs were present in many individuals. Broadly in line with IMGT annotations, most TCR beta V segments showed up in productive rearrangements about 87% or about 30% of the time in an earlier analysis of around 550 of the donors. In a later genetic analysis, fewer N-insertions in productive TCRs were reported among donors in an Asian-associated ancestry cluster than the roughly 640-donor mean. In a later analysis, HLA-associated TCR beta chains were found to be more clonally expanded and to have lower generation probabilities than equally common non-associated chains. Some IMGT-functional V segments, including TRBV6-2 and TRBV6-3, could not be told apart with the 87-base-pair reads, so those segments were excluded. In the study, roughly 160 TCR beta chains were listed as associated with cytomegalovirus. Roughly uniform sequencing depth across donors was assumed in presence/absence analyses, although this assumption may not hold. In a later analysis, several top co-occurrence clusters were reported to appear linked to parvovirus B19, influenza, CMV and Epstein-Barr virus.

For CDR1 and CDR2, the germline V gene lists SGHRS and YFSETQ. V is pared back by 7 bases and J by 0 bases, with 29 bases lying between the germline termini. The CDR3 contains 19 residues, cysteine and phenylalanine counted. Just the 57-base CDR3 DNA is kept, in frame starting at base 1. About this clone: Its cognate antigen has yet to be identified. No much larger clone is present one base from it, and per-base qualities are unavailable. The sample holds other DNA sequences that translate to the same CDR3.

In total, approximately 690 healthy bone marrow donors made up the cohort. Cohort members were all nominally healthy when sampled, although unrecorded immune exposures were likely present. The donor was CMV seropositive and belonged to the group of some 290 seropositive cohort members. Each donor provided a peripheral blood sample, and peripheral blood mononuclear cells were used for TCR beta sequencing. The Qiagen DNeasy Blood Extraction Kit was used to extract genomic DNA from the blood cell samples. Libraries were built with the immunoSEQ multiplex PCR assay. For the multiplex PCR, a mixture combining 60 forward primers for TCR Vbeta segments and 13 reverse primers for TCR Jbeta segments was used. The CDR3 region of rearranged TCR beta genes was amplified from genomic DNA with a multiplex PCR assay. Amplified TCR beta libraries were sequenced as 87-base-pair reads on the Illumina HiSeq System. On the study's bioinformatics: In a later analysis, 80 million or so unique TCR beta chains were counted across the 500 to 850 repertoires, and roughly 10 million of these chains were shared by at least two donors. To remove PCR and sequencing errors, raw reads were error-corrected and collapsed into unique sequences using a nearest-neighbor algorithm that merged closely related sequences. To assign V, D and J gene segments, CDR3 sequences were aligned to IMGT reference sequences. For a sequence to be retained, at least a six-nucleotide match to both a V gene segment and a J gene segment was required. Rearrangements were classified as productive when the CDR3 lacked stop codons and remained in frame with V and J, and all other rearrangements were classified as non-productive. CDR3 was defined by IMGT convention, running from the second conserved V-encoded cysteine to the conserved J-encoded phenylalanine. Sequences without an unambiguous match to a single V gene segment were excluded from the earlier analysis of almost 600 of the donors. An earlier analysis of about 600 of the donors called V segments functional above 56.7% productive rearrangements and segregating when the between-donor standard deviation exceeded 5%. A statistical classification framework was developed to diagnose cytomegalovirus status using the catalog of TCR beta chain sequences. In a later analysis, V and J genes were assigned by comparing TCR nucleotide sequences against IMGT/GENE-DB human TR gene sequences. In a later analysis, CDR3 sequences and most-parsimonious VDJ recombination scenarios were assigned using the TCRdist pipeline. In a later analysis, each TCR beta chain was defined by its CDR3 amino acid sequence together with its V-gene family, and reads without a unique V-gene family were excluded. A later analysis removed 550 to 650 highly shared, low-generation-probability nucleotide sequences to deal with suspected cross-contamination and a sequencing artifact. In a later analysis, a clonal expansion index for each public chain was calculated from normalized within-repertoire ranks of inferred template counts. In a later analysis, generation probabilities were computed with a VDJ recombination model fitted to out-of-frame rearrangements, and the resulting probabilities were checked against IGoR. Hypergeometric tests were used in a later analysis to score TCR-TCR, TCR-HLA and TCR-CMV co-occurrence, with a repertoire-size bias correction applied to the TCR pairs. To estimate false discovery rates, a later analysis permuted the HLA or CMV assignments 20 times. In a later analysis, co-occurring TCRs were grouped using DBSCAN, with TCRdist sequence similarity added in when clustering inside HLA-allele-positive subsets. Repertoires with fewer than 30,000 or more than 120,000 public chains were left out of co-occurrence clustering, as were about five repertoires with anomalous nucleotide sharing. In its TCRdb copy, this immuneACCESS table keeps in-frame sequences only and misses some clones. Where compared with another copy, unresolved V genes explain less than half of these, and the others have no known cause. V and J calls and clone size are those listed in that table; D and trimming were worked out from the DNA. Counted in this sample were roughly 190,000 clones; 81% of them appeared once. The ten biggest clones cover about 3% of the sample.

Sample: PBMCs. This receptor was identified in a man aged 35 to 55 in good health and CMV-seropositive. Here the chain combines TRBV5-1 and TRBJ2-7; TRBD1 could be the D gene, as 5 bases match. The DNA sequence is as follows: TGCGCCAGCCCTCCCCAGCCACTCCCAGGGATACTTCTCTCCTACGAGCAGTACTTC. Translation gives CASPPQPLPGILLSYEQYF.